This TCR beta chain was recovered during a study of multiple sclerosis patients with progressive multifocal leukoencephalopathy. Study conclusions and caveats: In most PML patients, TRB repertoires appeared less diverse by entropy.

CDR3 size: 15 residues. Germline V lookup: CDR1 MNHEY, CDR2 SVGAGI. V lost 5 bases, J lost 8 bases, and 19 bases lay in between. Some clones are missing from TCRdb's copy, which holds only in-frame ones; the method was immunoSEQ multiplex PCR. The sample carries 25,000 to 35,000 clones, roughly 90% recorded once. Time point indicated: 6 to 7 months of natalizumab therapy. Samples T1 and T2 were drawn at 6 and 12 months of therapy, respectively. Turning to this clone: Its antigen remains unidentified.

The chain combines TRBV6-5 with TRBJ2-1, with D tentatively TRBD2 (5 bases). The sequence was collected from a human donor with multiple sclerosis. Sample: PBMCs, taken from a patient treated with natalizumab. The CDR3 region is CASSTRRSLRDEQFF. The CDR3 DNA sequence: TGTGCCAGCAGTACTAGACGAAGCCTCCGCGATGAGCAGTTCTTC.